The 13 T cell receptor beta chains listed next were all sequenced from one sample in a study of blood T cell repertoires in COVID-19. The repertoire was sequenced with immunoSEQ multiplex PCR; TCRdb's copy has only in-frame clones and lacks some. The sample carries about 90,000 clones, about 82% recorded once. Sequenced input: peripheral blood. The receptors come from a woman in her seventies with active or convalescent COVID-19.

The V call is TRBV28, the J call TRBJ1-1; D gene unclear. The CDR3 covers 12 residues. V was trimmed by 4 bases and J by 11 bases, leaving 14 bases between them. Germline values: CDR1 MDHEN, CDR2 SYDVKM. The CDR3 DNA reads as TGTGCCAGCAGTTCGCGGGAGATAGACGCTTTCTTT. This encodes CASSSREIDAFF.

The count of this clone is one. Relative to the germline gene, one junction end is altered; a read error may explain this. The chain couples TRBV10-2 to TRBJ2-1, with TRBD2 identical over 9 bases. Per the germline V gene, CDR1 is WSHSY and CDR2 is SAAADI. The CDR3 totals 17 residues. Here the CDR3 DNA reads TGCGCCAGCAGTGAGTGGACCGGGACTAGCTCCGACAATGAGCAGTTCTTC. Amino acid sequence: CASSEWTGTSSDNEQFF.

This sequence joins TRBV7-2 and TRBJ1-2; TRBD1 aligns across 8 bases. The V segment lost 2 bases and the J segment 6 bases; nucleotides outside the gene matches: 14. Germline CDR1 reads SGHTA; CDR2 reads FQGNSA. The CDR3 runs 17 residues. CDR3: CASSLSPVAGQGNGYTF. The DNA for the CDR3 is TGTGCCAGCAGCTTAAGTCCGGTGGCAGGACAGGGAAATGGCTACACCTTC.

The gene calls are TRBV4-3 and TRBJ1-2; TRBD1 matches at 9 bases. The V and J ends lost 4 bases and 4 bases, in that order; junction bases with no gene match: 7. From germline, CDR1 is LGHNA and CDR2 YSLEER. This CDR3 region has 15 residues. CDR3 in amino acids: CASSPDRGSSYGYTF. Here the CDR3 DNA reads TGCGCCAGCAGCCCAGACAGGGGGTCCTCCTATGGCTACACCTTC.

The V gene is TRBV19, the J gene TRBJ1-3, with TRBD1 as a possible D gene (5 bases). Trimming took 8 bases from V and 4 from J, leaving 15 bases between them. CDR1 is LNHDA and CDR2 is SQIVND in the germline V gene (reference sequence). CDR3 length equals 14 residues. CDR3 nucleotide sequence: TGTGCCAGTCTTGGGGCTAACCTGGGAAACACCATATATTTT. This translates into CASLGANLGNTIYF.

The chain employs TRBV25-1 and TRBJ2-6; D is possibly TRBD1 (5 bases). The CDR3 spans 17 residues. Germline CDR1 is MGHDK and CDR2 is SYGVNS. Trimming stripped 3 bases from V and 6 bases from J, with 18 bases between. The CDR3, as DNA: TGTGCCAGCAGTGATACAGGACCTCTGGGGCCGGCCAACGTCCTGACTTTC. Its protein is CASSDTGPLGPANVLTF.

The chain uses TRBV4-2 and TRBJ2-3; 9 bases are shared with TRBD1. The germline V gene has CDR1 LGHNA and CDR2 YNFKEQ. The CDR3 has 15 amino acids. V trimming: 3 bases; J trimming: 1 base; junction bases outside the gene matches: 2. CDR3 amino acids: CASSQGDRGTDTQYF. CDR3 coding DNA: TGTGCCAGCAGCCAGGGGGACAGGGGCACAGATACGCAGTATTTT.

The chain uses TRBV6-5 and TRBJ1-1, with a weak D call TRBD1 (6 bases). The CDR3 is 15 amino acids. Trimming removed 6 bases at V and 4 bases at J, with 18 bases between. Germline lookup yields CDR1 MNHEY and CDR2 SVGAGI. As DNA, the CDR3 is TGTGCCAGCAGCTTACAGGGCAGTGTGGGCACTGAAGCTTTCTTT. It encodes CASSLQGSVGTEAFF.

This clone came up a few times. The rearrangement joins TRBV19 to TRBJ1-6; D is uncertain. Trimming pared 4 bases from V and 9 bases from J, leaving 16 bases between. The CDR3 covers 15 residues. Germline lookup yields CDR1 LNHDA and CDR2 SQIVND (reference sequence). The CDR3 region is CASSTDTRYGSPLHF. The CDR3 bases are TGTGCCAGTAGTACCGACACCCGTTATGGTTCACCCCTCCACTTT.

The V call is TRBV10-1, the J call TRBJ1-2, with 8 positions matching TRBD1. Germline CDR1 is WNHNN and CDR2 is SYGVQD (reference sequence). V lost 8 bases and J lost 4; bases outside the gene matches: 6. CDR3 length equals 13 residues. CDR3 nucleotide sequence: TGCGCCAGCCTGACAGGGGCCTCCTATGGCTACACCTTC. This translates into CASLTGASYGYTF.

The chain joins TRBV4-3 to TRBJ1-2, with 7 bases fitting TRBD1. Per the germline V gene, CDR1 is LGHNA and CDR2 is YSLEER. With 3 bases clipped from V and 8 bases from J, the junction kept 6 bases outside the gene matches. The CDR3 is made up of 13 amino acids. Here the CDR3 DNA reads TGCGCCAGCAGCCAGGCTACAGGGGACGGCTACACCTTC. It codes for CASSQATGDGYTF.

J is TRBJ2-1 and V is TRBV6-2 or TRBV6-3; D may be TRBD1 (5 bases). There are 14 residues in the CDR3. Germline V lookup: CDR1 MNHEY, CDR2 SVGEGT. The V and J ends lost 2 bases and 12 bases respectively, with 17 bases between them. The CDR3 reads CASSYQWLTDPQFF. The CDR3 coding sequence is TGTGCCAGCAGTTACCAGTGGCTGACAGATCCGCAGTTCTTC.

The chain has TRBV2 and TRBJ2-3; possible D gene TRBD1, 5 bases. Germline V lookup: CDR1 SNHLY, CDR2 FYNNEI. V lost 2 bases to trimming and J lost 4 bases, with 13 bases between them. The CDR3 length is 15 residues. The CDR3 DNA sequence: TGTGCCAGCAGTGAATGGCAGGGTGGTCCAGATACGCAGTATTTT. This translates into CASSEWQGGPDTQYF.